A selection of T cell receptor beta chains follows, all from one sample in a study of T cell repertoires in cytomegalovirus infection. TCRdb re-called the reads with MiXCR, one entry per CDR3 protein. The table has 290,000 or so distinct CDR3 sequences, approximately 10% seen once. Input material: PBMCs. These receptors all come from a human donor in good health (CMV status not recorded). Some clones in this sample may be carry-over from other donors' samples. The CDR3 runs from the conserved cysteine through the conserved F or W. The D gene is left open where the match is weak. A row's size may be missing; if present it is once, few, many or a size class.

j_call v_call d_call clone_size cdr3_nt cdr3_aa
TRBJ1-1 TRBV6-2/TRBV6-3 NA many TGTGCCAGTCAGTTAAATGGCCGGGTGAACACTGAAGCTTTCTTT CASQLNGRVNTEAFF
TRBJ2-7 TRBV7-2 NA many TGTGCCAGCAGCGGGGGGACGCTAGCGTATTACGAGCAGTACTTC CASSGGTLAYYEQYF
TRBJ1-1 TRBV29-1 TRBD1 NA TGCAGCGTGAAACAGGGGGCTTACACTGAAGCTTTCTTT CSVKQGAYTEAFF
TRBJ1-6 TRBV10-3 NA few TGTGCCATCAGCGAAACAGGAAATAATTCACCCCTCCACTTT CAISETGNNSPLHF
TRBJ1-6 TRBV7-2 NA many TGTGCCAGCAGCTTAGGGCCGGGGCATTCACCCCTCCACTTT CASSLGPGHSPLHF
TRBJ2-1 TRBV7-9 NA many TGTGCCAGCAGCTTAGCGATGTTGGCTCTTAATGAGCAGTTCTTC CASSLAMLALNEQFF
TRBJ1-1 TRBV29-1 NA many TGCAGCGCCTCGGCAGGGCTGAACACTGAAGCTTTCTTT CSASAGLNTEAFF
TRBJ2-3 TRBV28 TRBD2 many TGTGCCAGCGGACTGATGCGGGGGGCCGGGGCAGATACGCAGTATTTT CASGLMRGAGADTQYF
TRBJ1-1 TRBV7-2 TRBD1 many TGTGCCAGCAGCTTAGAAGGGACAGGGGTTTCGAACACTGAAGCTTTCTTT CASSLEGTGVSNTEAFF
TRBJ1-2 TRBV7-9 TRBD1 many TGTGCCAGCATCTCCGGGAGGGACAGAAACTATGGCTACACCTTC CASISGRDRNYGYTF
TRBJ2-1 TRBV14 NA NA TGTGCCAGCAGCCAAGGTAGGGAGAGGTACAATGAGCAGTTCTTC CASSQGRERYNEQFF
TRBJ1-6 TRBV19 NA few TGTGCCAGTAGTATAGATCTCGTGACAGAGGAGAATTCACCCCTCCACTTT CASSIDLVTEENSPLHF
TRBJ2-1 TRBV7-9 NA many TGTGCCAGCAGCCTCCCGGGGGTTCAGCAGTTCTTC CASSLPGVQQFF
TRBJ1-5 TRBV6-2/TRBV6-3 TRBD1 many TGTGCCAGCAGTTACTCAGAGGGGGCCCGGGTCAATCAGCCCCAGCATTTT CASSYSEGARVNQPQHF
TRBJ2-2 TRBV7-9 NA many TGTGCCAGCAGACTTTACCGGGACACTAACACCGGGGAGCTGTTTTTT CASRLYRDTNTGELFF
TRBJ2-3 TRBV6-2/TRBV6-3 NA many TGTGCCAGCAGTTACTCGACGTACACAGATACGCAGTATTTT CASSYSTYTDTQYF
TRBJ2-7 TRBV2 TRBD2 many TGTGCCAGCCTTCCCGGGACTAGCAAGTACGAGCAGTACTTC CASLPGTSKYEQYF
TRBJ2-4 TRBV28 TRBD2 NA TGTGCCAGCACGTCGGGAGGAAGCTCGGTCTTGGTATGGTTC CASTSGGSSVLVWF
TRBJ1-1 TRBV5-1 NA NA TGCGCCAGCAGCCGTTTTCTCGGGACGGCGAACACTGAAGCTTTCTTT CASSRFLGTANTEAFF
TRBJ2-5 TRBV7-2 NA many TGTGCCAGCAGCTTACCGGGGGTGGAGACCCAGTACTTC CASSLPGVETQYF
TRBJ1-2 TRBV20-1 NA many TGCAGTGCCCCCGGACAGAGAAAGGATGGCTACACCTTC CSAPGQRKDGYTF
TRBJ1-5 TRBV10-3 NA many TGTGCCATCAGTGAGTCTGGGGGAGGTCAGCCCCAGCATTTT CAISESGGGQPQHF
TRBJ1-4 TRBV28 NA many TGTGCCAGCAGAGGTGGCCCGCTTGAGGAAAAACTGTTTTTT CASRGGPLEEKLFF
TRBJ1-2 TRBV10-3 TRBD1 few TGTGCCATGACAGGGGATGAATCGCATGGCTACACCTTC CAMTGDESHGYTF
TRBJ2-1 TRBV12-3/TRBV12-4 TRBD2 many TGTGCCAGCAGCCCTGGACTAGCCAATGAGCAGTTCTTC CASSPGLANEQFF
TRBJ2-5 TRBV7-2 NA many TGTGCCAGCAGCTTACCCACAGGGCTCCAAGAGACCCAGTACTTC CASSLPTGLQETQYF
TRBJ2-5 TRBV23-1 TRBD1 many TGCGCCAGCAGTCAACCCCGGGACAGGGACCAAGAGACCCAGTACTTC CASSQPRDRDQETQYF
TRBJ2-3 TRBV12-3/TRBV12-4 NA many TGTGCCAGCAGTTTATTGGGGGCCAGCACAGATACGCAGTATTTT CASSLLGASTDTQYF
TRBJ1-4 TRBV20-1 NA few TGCAGTGCTAGAGATGTCCAGGGCGAAAAACTGTTTTTT CSARDVQGEKLFF
TRBJ2-3 TRBV29-1 TRBD2 NA TGCAGCGTTGGACCCAGCGGGGGAGTCACAGATACGCAGTATTTT CSVGPSGGVTDTQYF
TRBJ2-5 TRBV5-1 NA NA TGCGCCAGCAGCGAAAAATCGTCGCGGGGACGCCAAGAGACCCAGTACTTC CASSEKSSRGRQETQYF
TRBJ1-2 TRBV18 NA many TGTGCCAGCTCACCGTCGCCAGTGCCGGGTGCTGGCTACACCTTC CASSPSPVPGAGYTF
TRBJ1-2 TRBV27 NA many TGTGCCAGCAGTTTAGCAGCTGACTATGGCTACACCTTC CASSLAADYGYTF
TRBJ2-1 TRBV2 NA NA TGTGCCAGCAGCCTCAAACCCAATGAGCAGTTCTTC CASSLKPNEQFF
TRBJ2-7 TRBV29-1 NA many TGCAGCGTTGAAGATAAGGCTCAGGGGAGTCCCTACGAGCAGTACTTC CSVEDKAQGSPYEQYF
TRBJ1-4 TRBV7-8 NA many TGTGCCAGCAGCTTAGGGGGTTTCGGTGAAAAACTGTTTTTT CASSLGGFGEKLFF
TRBJ1-1 TRBV10-3 NA many TGTGCCATCGGAGGGGGGACTGAAGCTTTCTTT CAIGGGTEAFF
TRBJ1-2 TRBV12-3/TRBV12-4 NA many TGTGCCACCCTACAGGGAAACTATGGCTACACCTTC CATLQGNYGYTF
TRBJ1-3 TRBV7-6 NA many TGTGCCAGCAGCTTAGCGATGGGGGCGACCTCTGGAAACACCATATATTTT CASSLAMGATSGNTIYF
TRBJ2-1 TRBV20-1 TRBD2 NA TGCAGTGCTAGAGCCACTAGCGGGGCGTTCTACAATGAGCAGTTCTTC CSARATSGAFYNEQFF
TRBJ2-5 TRBV28 TRBD1 many TGTGCCAGCAGTTTATCACACAGGGGTTTTAGGGAGACCCAGTACTTC CASSLSHRGFRETQYF
TRBJ1-1 TRBV29-1 TRBD1 few TGCAGCGTCGAACGACAGGGGAGGACTGAAGCTTTCTTT CSVERQGRTEAFF
TRBJ2-3 TRBV7-9 NA many TGTGCCAGCAGCCACCGGGACACCGGCACAGATACGCAGTATTTT CASSHRDTGTDTQYF
TRBJ1-1 TRBV14 NA NA TGTGCCAGCAGCCAACGCGGCCCCACTGAAGCTTTCTTT CASSQRGPTEAFF
TRBJ1-1 TRBV10-3 NA many TGTGCCACCGTGGGGACTAAGAACACTGAAGCTTTCTTT CATVGTKNTEAFF
TRBJ2-3 TRBV20-1 NA many TGCAGTGCCAGGGGACTCCTCGGAACAGATACGCAGTATTTT CSARGLLGTDTQYF